This T cell receptor (beta chain) was sequenced in a study of OX40 agonist ivuxolimab in advanced cancers. Using immunoSEQ multiplex PCR, the repertoire was profiled, and TCRdb retains in-frame clones only, with some absent. The data contain 65,000 to 70,000 clones, roughly 89% of them singletons. This clone was recorded only once. The trim removed 4 bases at V and 4 bases at J, leaving 0 bases unmatched. Germline V gene data show CDR1 as KGHSH and CDR2 as LQKENI. This CDR3 is built from 13 residues. Sequenced here: CD4+ or CD8+ T cells sorted from blood, sampled in a trial of the OX40 agonist ivuxolimab. This TCR was sampled from an adult with an advanced solid tumor such as melanoma, head and neck, liver or kidney cancer. V gene TRBV18 combines with J gene TRBJ2-4, with 8 bases lining up with TRBD1. CDR3 loop: CASSRDRKNIQYF. The CDR3 bases are TGTGCCAGCTCACGGGACAGGAAAAACATTCAGTACTTC.